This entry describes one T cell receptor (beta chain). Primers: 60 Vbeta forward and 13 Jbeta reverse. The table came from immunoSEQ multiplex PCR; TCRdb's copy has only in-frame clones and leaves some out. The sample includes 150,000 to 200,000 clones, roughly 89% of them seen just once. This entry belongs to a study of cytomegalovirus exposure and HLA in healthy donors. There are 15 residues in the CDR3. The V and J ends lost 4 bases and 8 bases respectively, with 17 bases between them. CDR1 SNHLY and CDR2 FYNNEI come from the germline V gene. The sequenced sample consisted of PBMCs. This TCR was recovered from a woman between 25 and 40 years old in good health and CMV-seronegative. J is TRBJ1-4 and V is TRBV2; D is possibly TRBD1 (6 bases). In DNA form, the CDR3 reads TGTGCCAGCAGTGCTTACGAGGGGGTCTACGAAAAACTGTTTTTT. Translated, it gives CASSAYEGVYEKLFF.